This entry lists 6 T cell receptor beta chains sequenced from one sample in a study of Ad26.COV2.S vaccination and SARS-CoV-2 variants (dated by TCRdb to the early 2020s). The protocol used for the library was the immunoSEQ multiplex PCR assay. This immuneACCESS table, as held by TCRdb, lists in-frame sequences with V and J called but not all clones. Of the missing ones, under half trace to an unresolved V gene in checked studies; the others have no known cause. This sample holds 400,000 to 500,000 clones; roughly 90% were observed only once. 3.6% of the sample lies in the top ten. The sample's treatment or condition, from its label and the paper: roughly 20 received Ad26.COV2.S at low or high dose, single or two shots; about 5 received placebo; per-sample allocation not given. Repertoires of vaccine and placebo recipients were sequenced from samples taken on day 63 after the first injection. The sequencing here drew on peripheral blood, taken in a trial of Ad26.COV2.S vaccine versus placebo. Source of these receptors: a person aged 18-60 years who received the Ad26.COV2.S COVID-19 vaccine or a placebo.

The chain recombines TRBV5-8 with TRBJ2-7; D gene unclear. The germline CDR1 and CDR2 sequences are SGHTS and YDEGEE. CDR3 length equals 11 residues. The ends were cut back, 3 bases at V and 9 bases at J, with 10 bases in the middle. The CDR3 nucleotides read TGTGCCAGCAGCTCGGCCGGCCGGCAGTACTTC. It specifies CASSSAGRQYF.

The CDR3 nucleotides are TGTGCCTCGACAGGACCTAACTATGGCTACACCTTC. This sequence encodes CASTGPNYGYTF. This sequence joins TRBV30 and TRBJ1-2; D might be TRBD1 (6 bases). The CDR3 spans 12 residues. The germline gives CDR1 GTSNPN, CDR2 SVGIG (reference sequence). The V end was cut by 7 bases, the J end by 0 bases, with 9 bases between.

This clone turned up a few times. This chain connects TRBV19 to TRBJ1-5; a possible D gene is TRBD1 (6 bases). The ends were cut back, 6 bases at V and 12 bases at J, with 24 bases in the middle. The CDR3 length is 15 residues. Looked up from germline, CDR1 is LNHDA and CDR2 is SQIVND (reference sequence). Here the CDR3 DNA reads TGTGCCAGTAGCGGTAGACAGGCACCTTTCCAGGTCCAGCATTTT. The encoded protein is CASSGRQAPFQVQHF.

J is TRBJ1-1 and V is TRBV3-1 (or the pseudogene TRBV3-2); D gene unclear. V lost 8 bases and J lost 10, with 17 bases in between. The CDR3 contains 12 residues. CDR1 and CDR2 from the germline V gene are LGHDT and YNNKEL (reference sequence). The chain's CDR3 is CASPEKEFGAFF. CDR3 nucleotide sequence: TGTGCCAGCCCCGAAAAGGAGTTTGGAGCTTTCTTT.

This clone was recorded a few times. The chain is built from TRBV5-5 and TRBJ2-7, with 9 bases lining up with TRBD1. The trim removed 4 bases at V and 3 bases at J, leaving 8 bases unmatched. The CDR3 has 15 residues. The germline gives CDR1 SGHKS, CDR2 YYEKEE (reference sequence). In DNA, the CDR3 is TGTGCCAGCAGCCTCGACAGGGGGGCTTTCTACGAGCAGTACTTC. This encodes CASSLDRGAFYEQYF.

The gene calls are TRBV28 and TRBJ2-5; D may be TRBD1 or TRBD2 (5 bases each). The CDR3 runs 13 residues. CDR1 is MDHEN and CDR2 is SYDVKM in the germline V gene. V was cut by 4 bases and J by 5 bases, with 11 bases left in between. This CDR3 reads CASSSQGTETQYF. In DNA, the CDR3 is TGTGCCAGCAGTTCCCAAGGGACGGAGACCCAGTACTTC.